This T cell receptor beta chain originates from a study of blood T cells in healthy people across ages. The second PCR ran about 6 to 12 cycles with a sample-barcoded 5' primer and J-beta primers. Via MiXCR, TCRdb re-called the 5' RACE reads, giving one row per CDR3 protein. The table shows some 800,000 distinct CDR3 sequences, with under 45% occurring only once. Findings of the study overall: Roughly linear declines in TCR beta diversity per million T cells occurred with age. No one knew whether donors had CMV, which possibly confounded expanded clonotype changes. Long-lived and aged donors differed, with more naive CD4+ cells and higher diversity in the long-lived.

Germline V gene sequence: CDR1 DFQATT, CDR2 SNEGSKA (reference sequence). The CDR3 length is 12 residues. A minimum of 6 micrograms of total RNA was extracted per sample. This clonotype was counted between two and nine times. What it binds is not known. This receptor was obtained from a man in his fifties or sixties in good health. The chain couples TRBV20-1 to TRBJ2-4, with D possibly matching TRBD1 (7 bases). The DNA matches TRBJ2-5 better at its end, which makes the J call doubtful. The sample was blood. CDR3 in DNA: TGCAGTGCTATCCAGGGGGGAGAGACCCAGTACTTC. Protein product: CSAIQGGETQYF.